These 18 T cell receptor beta chains were all obtained from the same sample, sequenced in a study of T cell responses to AZD1222 COVID-19 vaccine. Method: immunoSEQ multiplex PCR; TCRdb's copy keeps in-frame clones and lacks some. The table includes 120,000 or so clones, about 87% detected once. This specimen was peripheral blood, taken on day 0 of AZD1222 vaccination. The receptors derive from an adult in good health.

The chain links TRBV4-1 to TRBJ2-1, with D possibly matching TRBD1 (6 bases). The CDR3 covers 16 residues. Germline assignment: CDR1 MGHRA and CDR2 YSYEKL. Trimming removed 1 base at V and 4 bases at J, with 14 bases between. The CDR3 loop reads CASSQAGQNRYNEQFF. The DNA for the CDR3 is TGCGCCAGCAGCCAAGCAGGACAGAACCGATACAATGAGCAGTTCTTC.

The rearrangement uses TRBV3-1 (or the pseudogene TRBV3-2) and TRBJ1-1, with TRBD1 identical over 7 bases. Per germline, CDR1 LGHDT and CDR2 YNNKEL (reference sequence). CDR3 length equals 12 residues. V lost 3 bases, J lost 9 bases, and 4 bases stayed unmatched. CDR3 region: CASSQRDRQAFF. DNA of the CDR3: TGTGCCAGCAGCCAGAGGGACAGACAAGCTTTCTTT.

The chain is built from TRBV10-3 and TRBJ2-1; unclear D gene. The germline CDR1 and CDR2 sequences are ENHRY and SYGVKD. V was trimmed by 3 bases and J by 5 bases, leaving 14 bases between them. This CDR3 spans 15 amino acids. CDR3 sequence: CAISDRRRADNEQFF. CDR3 coding DNA: TGTGCCATCAGTGATCGACGTAGGGCGGACAATGAGCAGTTCTTC.

The chain uses TRBV28 and TRBJ2-1; 10 bases are a match to TRBD2. This CDR3 region has 13 residues. CDR1 is MDHEN and CDR2 is SYDVKM in the germline V gene. V shed 2 bases and J 14 bases; nucleotides not matched to a gene: 6. In DNA, the CDR3 is TGTGCCAGCAGTTTACGCCTAGCGGGAGACAAGTTCTTC. Encoded protein: CASSLRLAGDKFF.

This clone was observed once. This rearrangement joins TRBV20-1 to TRBJ2-5; TRBD2 might be the D (5 bases). V gave up 3 bases and J gave up 5 bases, with 7 bases separating them. The CDR3 is 11 amino acids. Germline V gene data show CDR1 as DFQATT and CDR2 as SNEGSKA (reference sequence). The CDR3 DNA reads as TGCAGTGCTAGCGGGGAGGAGACCCAGTACTTC. It encodes CSASGEETQYF.

The chain couples TRBV10-1 to TRBJ1-2; 7 positions agree with TRBD1. V lost 6 bases and J lost 1; bases outside the gene matches: 5. The CDR3 length is 14 residues. Looked up from germline, CDR1 is WNHNN and CDR2 is SYGVQD (reference sequence). The CDR3 region is CASRGTELNYGYTF. CDR3 DNA sequence: TGCGCCAGCAGGGGGACAGAGCTTAACTATGGCTACACCTTC.

V and J are TRBV5-4 and TRBJ2-3; 11 nucleotides line up with TRBD2. Germline-derived CDR1 and CDR2 are SGHNT and YYREEE (reference sequence). V lost 4 bases, J lost 3 bases, and 7 bases stayed unmatched. The CDR3 contains 16 residues. In DNA, the CDR3 is TGTGCCAGCAGCAGATTAGCGGGGGGGCCGACAGATACGCAGTATTTT. Translating gives CASSRLAGGPTDTQYF.

The rearrangement joins TRBV5-1 to TRBJ1-1, with a weak D call TRBD1 (5 bases). V was trimmed by 4 bases and J by 7 bases, leaving 17 bases between them. Per the germline V gene, CDR1 is SGHRS and CDR2 is YFSETQ. The CDR3 spans 14 residues. In DNA form, the CDR3 reads TGCGCCAGCAGCAAACGTGGGGGACCCCTTGAAGCTTTCTTT. It translates to CASSKRGGPLEAFF.

V and J are TRBV9 and TRBJ2-1, with 9 bases lining up with TRBD1. V lost 3 bases, J lost 4 bases, and 5 bases stayed unmatched. Germline-derived CDR1 and CDR2 are SGDLS and YYNGEE. The CDR3 is 15 residues long. In nucleotides, the CDR3 is TGTGCCAGCAGCGGACAGGGGGTGTCTTACAATGAGCAGTTCTTC. This encodes CASSGQGVSYNEQFF.

The rearrangement uses TRBV7-2 and TRBJ1-1, with D maybe TRBD1 (5 bases). Per the germline V gene, CDR1 is SGHTA and CDR2 is FQGNSA. Trimming stripped 5 bases from V and 7 bases from J, with 17 bases between. The CDR3 totals 14 residues. CDR3 loop: CASSPGTVAGEAFF. In DNA, the CDR3 is TGTGCCAGCAGCCCCGGGACCGTAGCTGGTGAAGCTTTCTTT.

The chain uses TRBV5-1 and TRBJ2-1; 7 bases match TRBD1. The CDR3 totals 14 residues. From germline, CDR1 is SGHRS and CDR2 YFSETQ. V lost 5 bases to trimming and J lost 5 bases; unmatched junction nucleotides: 7. The CDR3 coding sequence is TGCGCCAGCAGTCCGGGACAGCTAAACAATGAGCAGTTCTTC. Amino acids: CASSPGQLNNEQFF.

The gene calls are TRBV6-5 and TRBJ2-2; D call uncertain. Trimming took 1 base from V and 7 from J, leaving 10 bases between them. This CDR3 is built from 14 residues. Germline V gene data show CDR1 as MNHEY and CDR2 as SVGAGI. CDR3: CASSYFLSHGELFF. CDR3 DNA sequence: TGTGCCAGCAGTTACTTTTTGTCGCACGGGGAGCTGTTTTTT.

This clone was seen a few times. V gene TRBV5-1 combines with J gene TRBJ2-7, with D perhaps being TRBD1 or TRBD2 (5 bases each). The CDR3 is 14 residues long. V lost 3 bases, J lost 6 bases, and 16 bases lay in between. Germline V gives CDR1 SGHRS, CDR2 YFSETQ. The CDR3, as DNA: TGCGCCAGCAGCTCCGGGACGAGCAAGGGCGAGCAGTACTTC. Its protein product is CASSSGTSKGEQYF.

V and J are TRBV28 and TRBJ1-6, with 7 bases lining up with TRBD1. From germline, CDR1 is MDHEN and CDR2 SYDVKM. V lost 5 bases to trimming and J lost 7 bases; unmatched junction nucleotides: 5. This CDR3 has 14 amino acids. The CDR3 reads CASSLQGRNSPLHF. Here the CDR3 DNA reads TGTGCCAGCAGTCTACAGGGGCGGAATTCACCCCTCCACTTT.

The rearrangement links TRBV5-1 to TRBJ2-5, with TRBD2 as a possible D gene (6 bases). The CDR3 runs to 14 residues. V was clipped by 2 bases and J by 3 bases, with 11 bases between them. Looked up from germline, CDR1 is SGHRS and CDR2 is YFSETQ. Here the CDR3 reads CASSLGRGKETQYF. In DNA, the CDR3 is TGCGCCAGCAGCTTAGGACGGGGGAAAGAGACCCAGTACTTC. Combining the CDR3 with reference TRBV5-1 and TRBJ2-5 gives the whole variable domain KAGVTQTPRYLIKTRGQQVTLSCSPISGHRSVSWYQQTPGQGLQFLFEYFSETQRNKGNFPGRFSGRQFSNSRSEMNVSTLELGDSALYLCASSLGRGKETQYFGPGTRLLVL.

J is TRBJ2-1 and V is TRBV5-1; possible D gene TRBD2, 6 bases. The length of the CDR3 is 16 residues. Trimming removed 0 bases at V and 1 base at J, with 11 bases between. Germline V gives CDR1 SGHRS, CDR2 YFSETQ. As DNA, the CDR3 is TGCGCCAGCAGCTTGGGACCGGGGGTTTCCTACAATGAGCAGTTCTTC. Amino acid sequence: CASSLGPGVSYNEQFF.

The chain recombines TRBV19 with TRBJ2-7, with 7 bases lining up with TRBD1. Germline loops: CDR1 LNHDA, CDR2 SQIVND (reference sequence). CDR3 size: 15 residues. The ends lost 5 bases at V and 2 bases at J; junction bases unmatched: 9. CDR3 DNA: TGTGCCAGTAGTTATAGACAGGGTGGGACCTACGAGCAGTACTTC. This gives the protein CASSYRQGGTYEQYF.

V usage is TRBV7-9 and J usage is TRBJ2-7; D possibly corresponds to TRBD2 (6 bases). The germline CDR1 and CDR2 sequences are SEHNR and FQNEAQ (reference sequence). The CDR3 is made up of 13 amino acids. V lost 1 base and J lost 2, with 6 bases in between. CDR3 sequence (DNA): TGTGCCAGCAGCTTAGGACTAGCCTACGAGCAGTACTTC. Translation gives CASSLGLAYEQYF.